This TCR beta chain was recovered during a study of T cells in Graves' hyperthyroidism and ophthalmopathy. This clonotype showed up many times. RNA transcripts provided the source from which TCR beta CDR3 regions were amplified. HTBI primers were used for first-round RT-PCR of the TCR CDR3. MiXCR was run by TCRdb on the multiplex PCR reads, yielding one entry per CDR3 protein. Here the sample spans hundreds of thousands of distinct CDR3 sequences, roughly 13% being singletons. Clinical symptoms, serum thyroxine and TRAb, thyroid ultrasound and orbital computed tomography were used for the diagnoses. When hyperthyroidism was first diagnosed, the blood sample was taken, preceding any ophthalmopathy symptoms. This CDR3 region has 13 residues. Trimming cost V 4 bases and J 7 bases, with 10 bases left between them. In germline, CDR1 is KGHDR, CDR2 SFDVKD.

The receptor's source is a woman younger than 45 with Graves' hyperthyroidism that later progressed to Graves' ophthalmopathy. The sequenced sample was blood. The chain carries TRBV24-1 and TRBJ1-5; D is perhaps TRBD1 (6 bases). Written as DNA, the CDR3 is TGTGCCACCAGTGAGCCGGGGGCGCAGCCCCAGCATTTT. Translation gives CATSEPGAQPQHF.